The 30 T cell receptor beta chains presented below share a single source sample, sequenced in a study of CDR3 diversity in severe acne. MiXCR was run by TCRdb on the PCR reads, yielding one entry per CDR3 protein. The data show more than 85,000 distinct CDR3 sequences, 45% to 55% seen once. Sequenced: blood. The source is a male donor with severe acne vulgaris.

The rearrangement uses TRBV2 and TRBJ1-6; no clear D. V gave up 3 bases and J gave up 8 bases, with 17 bases separating them. CDR1 is SNHLY and CDR2 is FYNNEI in the germline V gene. This CDR3 has 16 amino acids. CDR3 sequence: CASSDAVRRRDSPLHF. Here the CDR3 DNA reads TGTGCCAGCAGTGATGCCGTGCGTCGTAGGGATTCACCCCTCCACTTT.

The J gene is TRBJ1-2, the V gene TRBV25-1, with 9 nucleotides matching TRBD1. Germline V gene sequence: CDR1 MGHDK, CDR2 SYGVNS. V lost 4 bases, J lost 3 bases, and 12 bases stayed unmatched. The CDR3 extends over 17 amino acids. CDR3 in DNA: TGTGCCAGCAGTGCCTCACCCGGGACAGGGTCTCACTATGGCTACACCTTC. This sequence encodes CASSASPGTGSHYGYTF.

Turning to this clonotype: The DNA is omitted, as the CDR3 cannot be located on it reliably, and the CDR3 follows TCRdb's listing. This chain connects TRBV5-6 to TRBJ2-6; TRBD2, the table's D call, lacks a check against the DNA. Germline CDR1 reads SGHDT; CDR2 reads YYEEEE. The CDR3 sequence runs 24 residues, both termini included. CDR3 sequence reads: CASSPPALDVTDTQYFGPGTRLTF.

This clonotype was found many times. The chain uses TRBV7-9 and TRBJ2-7, with a weak D call TRBD1 (6 bases). Germline V gives CDR1 SEHNR, CDR2 FQNEAQ (reference sequence). Between the trimmed V and J ends, which lost 3 bases and 2 bases, there was a span of 17 bases. CDR3 length: 16 residues. The CDR3 here is CASSLAGAPNTYEQYF. The DNA of the CDR3 is TGTGCCAGCAGCTTGGCAGGGGCTCCCAATACCTACGAGCAGTACTTC.

V gene TRBV2 combines with J gene TRBJ2-5; tentative D call: TRBD1 (5 bases). V lost 2 bases and J 5 bases, leaving 9 bases between the germline ends. CDR1 is SNHLY and CDR2 is FYNNEI in the germline V gene. The CDR3 is made up of 13 amino acids. This CDR3 reads CASSEKGRETQYF. CDR3 bases: TGTGCCAGCAGTGAAAAGGGGCGGGAGACCCAGTACTTC.

The V and J genes are TRBV15 and TRBJ2-5, with a possible D match to TRBD2 (6 bases). From germline, CDR1 is LNHNV and CDR2 YYDKDF (reference sequence). This CDR3 region has 19 residues. Trimming took off 2 bases at V and 3 bases at J, with 25 bases between the two ends. The CDR3 sequence is CATSRSGGVAGRNEETQYF. In DNA, the CDR3 is TGTGCCACCAGCAGATCCGGTGGGGTGGCGGGGCGAAATGAAGAGACCCAGTACTTC.

The J gene is TRBJ1-2, the V gene TRBV19; 8 nucleotides match TRBD1. Per germline, CDR1 LNHDA and CDR2 SQIVND (reference sequence). Losses at the gene ends were 8 bases for V and 8 bases for J; bases not matched to a gene: 4. This CDR3 spans 11 amino acids. CDR3 loop: CASGQGGGYTF. The CDR3 DNA follows: TGTGCCAGTGGACAGGGAGGAGGCTACACCTTC. Full variable domain (remainder filled in from reference TRBV19 and TRBJ1-2): DGGITQSPKYLFRKEGQNVTLSCEQNLNHDAMYWYRQDPGQGLRLIYYSQIVNDFQKGDIAEGYSVSREKKESFPLTVTSAQKNPTAFYLCASGQGGGYTFGSGTRLTVV.

The V gene is TRBV25-1, the J gene TRBJ1-6; D call uncertain. This CDR3 has 10 amino acids. V shed 8 bases and J shed 9 bases, with 5 bases lying between them. Per the germline V gene, CDR1 is MGHDK and CDR2 is SYGVNS. The CDR3: CASGVSPLHF. As DNA, the CDR3 is TGTGCCAGCGGGGTTTCACCCCTCCACTTT.

This clonotype counts as medium-sized. The gene calls are TRBV20-1 and TRBJ2-1; 7 bases agree with TRBD2. The CDR3 has 15 residues. Trimming took 3 bases from V and 4 from J; bases not matched to a gene: 9. Germline loops: CDR1 DFQATT, CDR2 SNEGSKA (reference sequence). The CDR3 here is CSASSGGGAYNEQFF. The CDR3 region has the DNA TGCAGTGCTAGTTCTGGCGGGGGAGCTTACAATGAGCAGTTCTTC.

The chain employs TRBV29-1 and TRBJ1-5, with 9 nucleotides matching TRBD1. CDR3 size: 13 residues. Germline loops: CDR1 SQVTM, CDR2 ANQGSEA. CDR3 in DNA: TGCAGTGCCGGGACAGGGCTTATTAGGCCCCAGCATTTT. Its protein product is CSAGTGLIRPQHF.

The chain employs TRBV7-6 and TRBJ2-3; D might be TRBD2 (5 bases). V lost 3 bases and J 9 bases, leaving 10 bases between the germline ends. The CDR3 covers 12 residues. The germline V gene has CDR1 SGHVS and CDR2 FNYEAQ. This CDR3 reads CASSFQSGTQYF. As DNA, the CDR3 is TGTGCCAGCAGCTTTCAGAGCGGCACGCAGTATTTT.

This clonotype was counted at least ten times. This chain uses TRBV6-4 with TRBJ2-2; TRBD2 agrees at 8 bases. CDR3 length: 14 amino acids. Trimming took 5 bases from V and 4 from J; bases not matched to a gene: 3. Germline lookup yields CDR1 MRHNA and CDR2 SNTAGT. The CDR3 loop reads CASSSGGSTGELFF. In DNA form, the CDR3 reads TGTGCCAGCAGTTCGGGGGGGTCCACCGGGGAGCTGTTTTTT.

There are a few counts of this clonotype. This chain joins TRBV7-9 and TRBJ2-3; 8 bases align to TRBD2. The CDR3 covers 15 residues. CDR1 and CDR2 (germline): SEHNR, FQNEAQ (reference sequence). The V gene end was trimmed by 6 bases and the J gene end by 3 bases; junction bases not matched to a gene: 8. The CDR3, as DNA: TGTGCCAGCAGTCCGGGACTAGACGTAACAGATACGCAGTATTTT. Its protein product is CASSPGLDVTDTQYF.

This clonotype was recorded many times. The chain recombines TRBV7-2 with TRBJ2-1; TRBD1 might be the D (5 bases). Germline CDR1 is SGHTA and CDR2 is FQGNSA. This CDR3 contains 13 residues. V shed 6 bases and J shed 3 bases, with 9 bases lying between them. CDR3 loop: CASRRTSYNEQFF. The CDR3 DNA reads as TGTGCCAGCAGGCGGACAAGCTACAATGAGCAGTTCTTC.

This clonotype was picked up many times. The chain has TRBV6-5 and TRBJ2-1; the match to TRBD1 covers 7 bases. The junction had 7 bases not matched to a gene; V was cut back by 6 bases and J by 2 bases. This CDR3 is built from 15 residues. Germline-derived CDR1 and CDR2 are MNHEY and SVGAGI. The CDR3 protein is CASRNRDSTYNEQFF. The CDR3 DNA is TGTGCCAGCAGAAACCGGGACAGCACCTACAATGAGCAGTTCTTC.

This clonotype has a handful of counts. The genes are TRBV6-1 and TRBJ2-7; D remains ambiguous. In germline, CDR1 is MNHNS, CDR2 SASEGT. The CDR3 is made up of 15 amino acids. V was pared by 7 bases and J by 7 bases, with 23 bases between. CDR3 nucleotides: TGTGCCAGCACCAGCCCCCCCGGCGCCTCTCGGGAGCAGTACTTC. Its translation: CASTSPPGASREQYF.

About this clonotype itself: Possible read error: a much larger clone is one base away. The gene calls are TRBV5-1 and TRBJ1-1; D ambiguous. CDR1 is SGHRS, CDR2 YFSETQ, per germline. The CDR3 is made up of 14 amino acids. V was shortened by 1 base and J by 2 bases, with 9 bases between the two germline ends. In DNA form, the CDR3 reads TGCGCCAGCAGCTTGAGACCGGTCAACACTGAAGCTTTCTTT. Translated: CASSLRPVNTEAFF.

This clonotype was counted at least ten times. J is TRBJ2-7 and V is TRBV9, with D possibly TRBD2 on 7 matching bases. Germline V gene lookup returns CDR1 SGDLS and CDR2 YYNGEE. This CDR3 is 15 amino acids long. V lost 0 bases and J 2 bases, leaving 12 bases between the germline ends. This CDR3 is CASSVGGGPPYEQYF. CDR3 nucleotides: TGTGCCAGCAGCGTAGGGGGGGGGCCGCCCTACGAGCAGTACTTC.

The table lists this clonotype with a count of one. J is TRBJ1-2 and V is TRBV5-1, with 7 bases aligning to TRBD1. The CDR3 is 13 amino acids. CDR1 is SGHRS and CDR2 is YFSETQ in the germline V gene. After removal of 0 bases from V and 6 bases from J, the junction contained 2 bases not matched to a gene. CDR3 DNA sequence: TGCGCCAGCAGCTTGGACAGGGGTGATGGCTACACCTTC. Amino acids: CASSLDRGDGYTF.

Only one count was recorded for this clonotype. This may be a read error, as it is one base from a much larger clone. The CDR3 nucleotides are TGTGCCAGCAGCTATGGGGGGTCCTTCGAGCAGTACTTC. Encoded protein: CASSYGGSFEQYF. The chain has TRBV7-9 and TRBJ2-7, with a possible D match to TRBD2 (6 bases). From germline, CDR1 is SEHNR and CDR2 FQNEAQ (reference sequence). The CDR3 contains 13 residues.

The CDR3 loop reads CSASSGGRSGSEQYF. DNA of the CDR3: TGCAGTGCTAGTTCTGGCGGGAGATCAGGGTCCGAGCAGTACTTC. This chain joins TRBV20-1 and TRBJ2-7, with 7 bases fitting TRBD2. CDR3 length: 15 amino acids. Trimming at V came to 3 bases and at J to 6 bases, leaving 14 bases not matched to a gene. CDR1 and CDR2 (germline): DFQATT, SNEGSKA (reference sequence).

This clonotype was detected only a few times. The chain recombines TRBV19 with TRBJ1-5; no firm D call. Germline V gives CDR1 LNHDA, CDR2 SQIVND (reference sequence). Trimming left V 6 bases short and J 8 bases short, with 17 bases between. The CDR3 extends over 14 amino acids. The CDR3 sequence: CASRGADNFKPQHF. CDR3 nucleotide sequence: TGTGCCAGTAGGGGCGCGGATAATTTTAAGCCCCAGCATTTT.

This clonotype was seen a handful of times. The chain uses TRBV6-1 and TRBJ2-1; 7 nucleotides match TRBD1. With V trimmed by 5 bases and J by 8 bases, 9 bases remained unmatched. Germline-derived CDR1 and CDR2 are MNHNS and SASEGT. The CDR3 sequence is 14 residues long. This CDR3 reads CASSPRGRTDEQFF. The CDR3 DNA follows: TGTGCCAGCAGTCCCAGGGGGAGAACCGATGAGCAGTTCTTC.

This clonotype rates as medium-sized (0.01 to 0.1%). The CDR3: CSVQGSSYEQYF. CDR3 sequence (DNA): TGCAGCGTCCAGGGGAGCTCCTACGAGCAGTACTTC. The J gene is TRBJ2-7, the V gene TRBV29-1; weak D call: TRBD1 (6 bases). The CDR3 contains 12 residues. Between the trimmed V and J ends, which lost 6 bases and 0 bases, there was a span of 9 bases. Germline-derived CDR1 and CDR2 are SQVTM and ANQGSEA.

The chain carries TRBV20-1 and TRBJ1-4; D perhaps matches TRBD1 (6 bases). There are 15 residues in the CDR3. Trimming shortened V by 3 bases and J by 0 bases, and 11 bases separated the two germline ends. Germline V gene sequence: CDR1 DFQATT, CDR2 SNEGSKA (reference sequence). DNA of the CDR3: TGCAGTGCTAGCAAGGGGGAAACAACTAATGAAAAACTGTTTTTT. Its translation: CSASKGETTNEKLFF.

The rearrangement links TRBV15 to TRBJ1-5; 8 bases align to TRBD1. CDR1 is LNHNV, CDR2 YYDKDF, per germline (reference sequence). The CDR3 is 17 residues long. Losses at the gene ends were 2 bases for V and 1 base for J; bases not matched to a gene: 7. The CDR3 loop reads CATSRRRQGLSNQPQHF. CDR3 bases: TGTGCCACCAGCAGAAGACGACAGGGGTTGAGCAATCAGCCCCAGCATTTT.

This clonotype was counted a few times. The chain employs TRBV9 and TRBJ2-7, with D possibly matching TRBD1 (7 bases). Per the germline V gene, CDR1 is SGDLS and CDR2 is YYNGEE. The CDR3 totals 14 residues. Trimming took off 1 base at V and 9 bases at J, with 17 bases between the two ends. The CDR3 coding sequence is TGTGCCAGCAGCGTACAGGGGGGAGCTACGGGGCAGTACTTC. Translated, it gives CASSVQGGATGQYF.

The CDR3, as DNA: TGTGCCAGCAGTTTCGGGGGGGGGGGTGGAGATACGCAGTATTTT. Its protein product is CASSFGGGGGDTQYF. The chain carries TRBV2 and TRBJ2-3; TRBD2 matches 8 bases. The CDR3 length is 15 residues. J was trimmed by 5 bases and V by 5 bases; bases with no gene match: 9. Germline-derived CDR1 and CDR2 are SNHLY and FYNNEI.

In this sample, this clonotype is medium-sized. V usage is TRBV7-9 and J usage is TRBJ2-7; D unresolved. The germline CDR1 and CDR2 sequences are SEHNR and FQNEAQ (reference sequence). This CDR3 comprises 14 residues. V gave up 7 bases and J gave up 5 bases, with 18 bases separating them. Here the CDR3 DNA reads TGTGCCAGCAAATCAGGATTGCCTGACGACGAGCAGTACTTC. Translating gives CASKSGLPDDEQYF.

The chain joins TRBV20-1 to TRBJ1-1, with TRBD1 as a possible D gene (6 bases). The V gene's germline CDR1 is DFQATT and CDR2 SNEGSKA (reference sequence). The V end lost 7 bases, the J end lost 6 bases, and 15 bases lay between the germline ends. This CDR3 has 12 residues. CDR3 coding DNA: TGCAGTGTCAGGGGTCAAACTCCTGAAGCTTTCTTT. This encodes CSVRGQTPEAFF.